What follows are 32 T cell receptor beta chains derived from one specimen sequenced in a study of prognosis after radiotherapy for stage I lung cancer. The authors amplified TCR beta CDR3 from genomic DNA using two-round multiplex PCR. Gene-specific TRBV and TRBJ primers were used in PCR round one. TCRdb recomputed calls from the multiplex PCR reads with MiXCR, one row per CDR3 protein. This table has roughly 12,000 distinct CDR3 sequences, around 40% appearing once. Specimen: PBMCs, collected before or after stereotactic body radiation therapy (not recorded which). The receptors were gathered from a donor of 50 years or more with non-small cell lung cancer.

On this clonotype itself: Given a far larger clone just one base away, this is likely a sequencing read error. The V and J genes are TRBV7-6 and TRBJ2-7; no clear D gene. Germline values: CDR1 SGHVS, CDR2 FNYEAQ. The CDR3 sequence is 14 residues long. Trimming shortened V by 1 base and J by 6 bases, and 13 bases separated the two germline ends. As DNA, the CDR3 is TGTGCCAGCAGCTTAGTCCAGGCAATCACCGAGCAGTACTTC. It translates to CASSLVQAITEQYF.

In its sample, this clonotype was seen many times. V is TRBV30 and J is TRBJ2-1; unclear D gene. CDR3 length equals 12 residues. Between the trimmed V and J ends, which lost 5 bases and 7 bases, there was a span of 12 bases. CDR1 is GTSNPN and CDR2 is SVGIG in the germline V gene (reference sequence). CDR3 nucleotide sequence: TGTGCCTGGGCCCCCATTGGGAATGAGCAGTTCTTC. Residues: CAWAPIGNEQFF.

The sample holds many counts of this clonotype. The V call is TRBV7-3, the J call TRBJ2-2, with D hard to call. CDR1 is SGHTA and CDR2 is FQGTGA in the germline V gene. V was pared by 5 bases and J by 7 bases, with 8 bases between. This CDR3 comprises 12 residues. The CDR3 protein is CASSNKNGELFF. In DNA, the CDR3 is TGTGCCAGCAGCAACAAGAACGGGGAGCTGTTTTTT.

A word on this clonotype: This may be a read error, as it is one base from a much larger clone. The V call is TRBV12-3 or TRBV12-4, the J call TRBJ2-7; D uncertain. CDR3 size: 14 residues. The CDR3 DNA follows: TGTTCCAGCACCCCGGGCGGCGCCCCCTACGAGCAGTACTTC. Translated: CSSTPGGAPYEQYF.

In this sample, this clonotype turned up many times. The chain links TRBV6-1 to TRBJ2-5; the D gene is possibly TRBD2 (6 bases). The CDR3 consists of 14 residues. Germline V CDR1 and CDR2: MNHNS, SASEGT. Trimming stripped 6 bases from V and 2 bases from J, with 13 bases between. The CDR3 spells CASRRKGLQETQYF. CDR3 nucleotides: TGTGCCAGCAGGCGAAAGGGACTTCAAGAGACCCAGTACTTC.

Comment on this clonotype: Compared with germline, one end of the junction differs, possibly owing to a read error. The chain uses TRBV12-3 or TRBV12-4 and TRBJ2-3; TRBD2 aligns across 13 bases. CDR3 size: 16 residues. The CDR3 reads CASSGGLAGDTDTEYF. The DNA of the CDR3 is TGTGCCAGCAGCGGTGGACTAGCGGGAGACACAGATACGGAGTATTTT.

The chain is built from TRBV7-6 and TRBJ2-7; 8 bases are a match to TRBD2. The V segment lost 5 bases and the J segment 6 bases; nucleotides outside the gene matches: 6. The germline gives CDR1 SGHVS, CDR2 FNYEAQ. The CDR3 loop spans 13 amino acids. CDR3 bases: TGTGCCAGCAGCGAAGGACTAGCTGTCGAGCAGTACTTC. It is translated as CASSEGLAVEQYF.

The rearrangement links TRBV12-3 or TRBV12-4 to TRBJ2-7; D is uncertain. The CDR3 totals 13 residues. V was clipped by 6 bases and J by 0 bases, with 9 bases between them. As DNA, the CDR3 is TGTGCCAGCAGCCTATCGAGCTCCTACGAGCAGTACTTC. It is translated as CASSLSSSYEQYF.

This clonotype is medium-sized within its sample. The gene calls are TRBV6-1 and TRBJ2-7, with TRBD1 matching 10 bases. Per germline, CDR1 MNHNS and CDR2 SASEGT. V was pared by 5 bases and J by 4 bases, with 8 bases of the junction left unmatched. The CDR3 has 15 amino acids. The CDR3 sequence: CASSRDRGGGYEQYV. As DNA, the CDR3 is TGTGCCAGCAGTCGGGACAGGGGTGGGGGTTACGAGCAGTACGTC.

This clonotype was seen repeatedly, ten times or more. This rearrangement joins TRBV4-1 to TRBJ1-2; 8 nucleotides line up with TRBD1. CDR3 size: 13 residues. V lost 2 bases and J lost 8; bases outside the gene matches: 4. From germline, CDR1 is MGHRA and CDR2 YSYEKL. DNA for the CDR3: TGCGCCAGCAGCCAAAACAGGGGGAGCGGCTACACCTTC. Translation: CASSQNRGSGYTF.

This clonotype came up many times. V and J are TRBV19 and TRBJ1-2, with D possibly TRBD1 on 5 matching bases. There are 13 residues in the CDR3. CDR1 is LNHDA, CDR2 SQIVND, per germline (reference sequence). Trimming took off 1 base at V and 4 bases at J, with 7 bases between the two ends. Here the CDR3 DNA reads TGTGCCAGTAGTATAGCAGGGCTCTATGGCTACACCTTC. This gives the protein CASSIAGLYGYTF.

The gene calls are TRBV7-9 and TRBJ2-3; 10 bases are shared with TRBD1. J gave up 3 bases and V 4 bases, and 7 bases lay outside the gene matches. The CDR3 consists of 16 residues. The germline gives CDR1 SEHNR, CDR2 FQNEAQ (reference sequence). The CDR3, as DNA: TGTGCCAGCAGCTGGACGGGACAGGGGAGTACAGATACGCAGTATTTT. Protein: CASSWTGQGSTDTQYF.

The chain carries TRBV3-1 and TRBJ2-2; D call uncertain. Trimming pared 3 bases from V and 8 bases from J, leaving 13 bases between. The CDR3 sequence is 14 residues long. Germline CDR1 reads LGHDT; CDR2 reads YNNKEL (reference sequence). CDR3 residues: CASSQFIESGELFF. Here the CDR3 DNA reads TGTGCCAGCAGCCAGTTTATAGAGTCAGGGGAGCTGTTTTTT.

At least ten counts were recorded for this clonotype. The chain links TRBV9 to TRBJ1-2; D may be TRBD1 (5 bases). Germline V gives CDR1 SGDLS, CDR2 YYNGEE. The CDR3 covers 16 residues. V gave up 3 bases and J gave up 1 base, with 16 bases separating them. The CDR3 loop is CASSGPRGGNNYGYTF. DNA of the CDR3: TGTGCCAGCAGCGGCCCGCGGGGGGGGAATAACTATGGCTACACCTTC.

The CDR3 region is CASSEAARQTEYEQYF. CDR3 nucleotide sequence: TGTGCCAGCAGTGAAGCTGCGAGACAGACTGAATACGAGCAGTACTTC. This chain uses TRBV2 with TRBJ2-7, with D tentatively TRBD1 (5 bases). V gave up 0 bases and J gave up 4 bases, with 16 bases separating them. Germline values: CDR1 SNHLY, CDR2 FYNNEI. The CDR3 loop spans 16 amino acids.

The CDR3 spells CASSQDGTLREKLFF. The CDR3 nucleotides read TGCGCCAGCAGCCAAGACGGGACTCTTAGGGAAAAACTGTTTTTT. This chain links TRBV4-1 with TRBJ1-4, with D perhaps TRBD1 (5 bases). V was shortened by 0 bases and J by 8 bases, with 13 bases between the two germline ends. Germline V CDR1 and CDR2: MGHRA, YSYEKL. CDR3 length equals 15 residues.

This sequence joins TRBV2 and TRBJ2-5, with 11 bases lining up with TRBD2. From germline, CDR1 is SNHLY and CDR2 FYNNEI. The CDR3 has 14 amino acids. The trim removed 9 bases at V and 3 bases at J, leaving 6 bases unmatched. CDR3 bases: TGTGCCAGGTCGGGGACTAGCGGAAAAGAGACCCAGTACTTC. It translates to CARSGTSGKETQYF.

Only a few counts were recorded for this clonotype. The chain is built from TRBV20-1 and TRBJ2-6; D is unresolved. This CDR3 has 14 amino acids. Deletions cut 2 bases from V and 0 bases from J, with 5 bases between. CDR1 DFQATT and CDR2 SNEGSKA come from the germline V gene (reference sequence). CDR3 protein: CSARQSSGANVLTF. CDR3 coding DNA: TGCAGTGCTAGACAGAGCTCTGGGGCCAACGTCCTGACTTTC.

By sample share, this clonotype is medium-sized. Written as DNA, the CDR3 is TGTGCCACCACCGACAGAACCTACGAGCAGTACTTC. It codes for CATTDRTYEQYF. This rearrangement joins TRBV19 to TRBJ2-7; possible D gene TRBD1, 5 bases. V was shortened by 10 bases and J by 2 bases, with 12 bases between the two germline ends. Per the germline V gene, CDR1 is LNHDA and CDR2 is SQIVND (reference sequence). The CDR3 sequence is 12 residues long.

Turning to this clonotype: A junction boundary mismatches the germline segment, possibly from a read error. The rearrangement links TRBV12-5 to TRBJ2-3; the match to TRBD2 covers 7 bases. In germline, CDR1 is LGHNT, CDR2 FRNRAP. The CDR3 sequence is 19 residues long. The CDR3, as DNA: TGTGCTAGTGGTTTGAGCAGAAACAGCGGGATTAGCAGGAGAGATACTCAGTATTTT. This translates into CASGLSRNSGISRRDTQYF.

This clonotype came up many times. The rearrangement links TRBV15 to TRBJ2-7; 9 bases agree with TRBD2. This CDR3 spans 15 amino acids. The germline CDR1 and CDR2 sequences are LNHNV and YYDKDF (reference sequence). J lost 6 bases, V lost 1 base, and 7 bases had no gene match. The CDR3: CATSRAAGGGLEQYF. The CDR3 DNA reads TGTGCCACCAGCAGAGCAGCGGGAGGAGGACTCGAGCAGTACTTC.

The V gene is TRBV6-5, the J gene TRBJ2-3; TRBD1 agrees at 7 bases. In germline, CDR1 is MNHEY, CDR2 SVGAGI. V lost 4 bases, J lost 1 base, and 5 bases stayed unmatched. The length of the CDR3 is 15 residues. CDR3 loop: CASSFPGGGTDTQYF. Here the CDR3 DNA reads TGTGCCAGCAGTTTTCCAGGGGGAGGCACAGATACGCAGTATTTT.

This clonotype showed up many times. The chain combines TRBV7-2 with TRBJ2-5, with D maybe TRBD2 (6 bases). Trimming took 5 bases from V and 5 from J, leaving 12 bases between them. The CDR3 extends over 13 amino acids. CDR1 and CDR2 from the germline V gene are SGHTA and FQGNSA. The chain's CDR3 is CASSPGREETQYF. In nucleotides, the CDR3 is TGTGCCAGCAGCCCCGGGAGAGAGGAGACCCAGTACTTC.

This clonotype is categorized as medium-sized (0.01 to 0.1%). This chain joins TRBV12-3 or TRBV12-4 and TRBJ2-7; 10 positions agree with TRBD2. The CDR3 covers 13 residues. Losses at the gene ends were 6 bases for V and 3 bases for J; bases not matched to a gene: 2. CDR3 coding DNA: TGTGCCAGCAGAGCGGGAGGGGTCTACGAGCAGTACTTC. Translating it yields CASRAGGVYEQYF.

Many counts were recorded for this clonotype. The V and J genes are TRBV29-1 and TRBJ2-1, with 13 bases that match TRBD2. This CDR3 has 16 residues. The V segment lost 7 bases and the J segment 7 bases; nucleotides outside the gene matches: 13. Germline V CDR1 and CDR2: SQVTM, ANQGSEA. For the CDR3, the DNA is TGCAGCGGAGTGTTGGGGGGACTAGCGGGACAGAATGAGCAGTTCTTC. It is translated as CSGVLGGLAGQNEQFF.

This clonotype was observed many times. The rearrangement joins TRBV7-2 to TRBJ2-5; D is unresolved. The CDR3 has 12 amino acids. CDR1 is SGHTA, CDR2 FQGNSA, per germline. V dropped 2 bases and J dropped 3 bases, with 4 bases sitting between them. As DNA, the CDR3 is TGTGCCAGCAGCTTAAGTGAAGAGACCCAGTACTTC. Translating gives CASSLSEETQYF.

This chain links TRBV4-1 with TRBJ2-1, with D unresolved. The CDR3 is 15 amino acids. V was shortened by 1 base and J by 5 bases, with 12 bases between the two germline ends. Germline CDR1 reads MGHRA; CDR2 reads YSYEKL. CDR3 in DNA: TGCGCCAGCAGCCAAGGAAGGCTAGAGAACAATGAGCAGTTCTTC. Amino acid sequence: CASSQGRLENNEQFF.

This clonotype has ten or more counts. The chain has TRBV20-1 and TRBJ2-1; tentatively, D is TRBD1 or TRBD2 (5 bases each). This CDR3 is 13 amino acids long. V dropped 5 bases and J dropped 6 bases, with 14 bases sitting between them. CDR1 is DFQATT, CDR2 SNEGSKA, per germline (reference sequence). Here the CDR3 reads CSASNRGGNEQFF. CDR3 nucleotide sequence: TGCAGTGCTTCAAACCGTGGGGGCAATGAGCAGTTCTTC.

With respect to this clonotype: One end of the junction varies from germline; a read error may be responsible. The J gene is TRBJ2-6, the V gene TRBV25-1; 7 bases are shared with TRBD1. CDR3 length: 19 amino acids. CDR1 and CDR2 (germline): MGHDK, SYGVNS. The CDR3 spells CASSDWKGAARSGANVLTF. The CDR3 bases are TGTGCCAGCAGTGACTGGAAGGGGGCGGCCCGCTCTGGGGCCAATGTCCTGACTTTC.

V and J are TRBV30 and TRBJ1-3, with D uncertain. The CDR3 sequence is 13 residues long. Germline V CDR1 and CDR2: GTSNPN, SVGIG (reference sequence). Trimming took off 3 bases at V and 0 bases at J, with 6 bases between the two ends. This chain's CDR3 is CAWSLNSGNTIYF. In nucleotides, the CDR3 is TGTGCCTGGAGCCTTAACTCTGGAAACACCATATATTTT.

Comment on this clonotype: A much larger clone sits a single nucleotide away, making a read error possible. CDR3 amino acids: CSSSPHPYGYTF. The CDR3 region has the DNA TGTTCCAGCAGCCCCCACCCCTATGGCTACACCTTC. The chain links TRBV14 to TRBJ1-2; D gene unclear. Germline values: CDR1 SGHDN, CDR2 FVKESK. The CDR3 is 12 amino acids.

This clonotype occurred many times. V and J are TRBV20-1 and TRBJ1-2; the match to TRBD1 covers 9 bases. CDR1 is DFQATT, CDR2 SNEGSKA, per germline (reference sequence). The CDR3 has 11 residues. V shed 7 bases and J 7 bases; nucleotides not matched to a gene: 4. This CDR3 reads CSVNRGPGYTF. CDR3 in DNA: TGCAGTGTTAACAGGGGGCCTGGCTACACCTTC.